This T cell receptor (beta chain) was sequenced during a study of blood T cells in healthy people across ages. Sample-barcoded 5' priming and a J-beta primer mix drove a second PCR of roughly 7 to 11 cycles. TCRdb recomputed calls from the 5' RACE reads with MiXCR, one row per CDR3 protein. The sample has about 1.6 million distinct CDR3 sequences, roughly 32% seen once. This CDR3 spans 16 amino acids. Germline values: CDR1 ENHRY, CDR2 SYGVKD. The V end lost 4 bases, the J end lost 2 bases, and 16 bases lay between the germline ends. The TCR sequence derives from a woman in her 30s in good health. The genes are TRBV10-3 and TRBJ2-3; D is perhaps TRBD1 (6 bases). Sequenced sample: blood. The CDR3 DNA sequence: TGTGCCATCAGTGTTAGCAGGGGTCCCCCCACAGATACGCAGTATTTT. This translates into CAISVSRGPPTDTQYF.